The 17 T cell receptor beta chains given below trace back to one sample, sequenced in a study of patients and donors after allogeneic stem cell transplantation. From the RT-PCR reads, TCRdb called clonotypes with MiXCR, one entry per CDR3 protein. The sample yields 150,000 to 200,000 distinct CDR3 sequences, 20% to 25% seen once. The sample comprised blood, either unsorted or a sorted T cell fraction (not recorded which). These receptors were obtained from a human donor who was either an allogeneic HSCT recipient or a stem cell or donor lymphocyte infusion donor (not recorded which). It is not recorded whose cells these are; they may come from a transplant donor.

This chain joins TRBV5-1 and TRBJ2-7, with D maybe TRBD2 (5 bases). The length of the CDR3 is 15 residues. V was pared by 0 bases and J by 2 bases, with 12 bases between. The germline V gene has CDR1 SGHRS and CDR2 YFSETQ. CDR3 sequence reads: CASSLDAGNTYEQYF. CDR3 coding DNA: TGCGCCAGCAGCTTGGATGCGGGTAATACCTACGAGCAGTACTTC.

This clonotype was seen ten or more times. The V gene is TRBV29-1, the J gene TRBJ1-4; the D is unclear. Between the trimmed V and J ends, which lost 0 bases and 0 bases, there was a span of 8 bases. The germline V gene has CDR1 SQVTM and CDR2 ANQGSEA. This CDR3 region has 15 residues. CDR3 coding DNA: TGCAGCGTTGAAGACGCCGAAGCAACTAATGAAAAACTGTTTTTT. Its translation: CSVEDAEATNEKLFF.

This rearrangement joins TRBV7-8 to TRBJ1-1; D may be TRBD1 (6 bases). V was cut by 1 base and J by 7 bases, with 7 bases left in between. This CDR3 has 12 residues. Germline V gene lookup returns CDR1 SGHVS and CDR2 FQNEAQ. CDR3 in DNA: TGTGCCAGCAGCTTAGGGACAGATGAAGCTTTCTTT. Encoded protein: CASSLGTDEAFF. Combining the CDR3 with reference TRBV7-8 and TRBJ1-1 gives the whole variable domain GAGVSQSPRYKVAKRGQDVALRCDPISGHVSLFWYQQALGQGPEFLTYFQNEAQLDKSGLPSDRFFAERPEGSVSTLKIQRTQQEDSAVYLCASSLGTDEAFFGQGTRLTVV.

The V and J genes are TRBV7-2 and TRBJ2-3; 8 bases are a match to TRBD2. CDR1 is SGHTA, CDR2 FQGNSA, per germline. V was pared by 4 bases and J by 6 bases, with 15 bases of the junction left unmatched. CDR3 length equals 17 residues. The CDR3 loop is CASSSTHTGGPGDTQYF. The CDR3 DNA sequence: TGTGCCAGCAGCTCTACCCATACGGGAGGGCCGGGGGATACGCAGTATTTT. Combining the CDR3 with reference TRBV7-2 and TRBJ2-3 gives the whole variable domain GAGVSQSPSNKVTEKGKDVELRCDPISGHTALYWYRQSLGQGLEFLIYFQGNSAPDKSGLPSDRFSAERTGGSVSTLTIQRTQQEDSAVYLCASSSTHTGGPGDTQYFGPGTRLTVL.

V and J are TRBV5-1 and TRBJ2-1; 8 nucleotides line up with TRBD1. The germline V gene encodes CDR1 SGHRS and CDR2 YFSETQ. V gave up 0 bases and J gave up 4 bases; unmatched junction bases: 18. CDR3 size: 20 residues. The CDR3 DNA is TGCGCCAGCAGCTTGGCCACTCTCGTATCGTGGACAGGGTCTTACAATGAGCAGTTCTTC. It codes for CASSLATLVSWTGSYNEQFF.

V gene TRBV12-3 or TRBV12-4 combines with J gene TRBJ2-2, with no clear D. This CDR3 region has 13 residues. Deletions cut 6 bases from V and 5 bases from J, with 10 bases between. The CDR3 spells CASRKGWTGELFF. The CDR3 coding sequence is TGTGCCAGCAGGAAAGGTTGGACCGGGGAGCTGTTTTTT.

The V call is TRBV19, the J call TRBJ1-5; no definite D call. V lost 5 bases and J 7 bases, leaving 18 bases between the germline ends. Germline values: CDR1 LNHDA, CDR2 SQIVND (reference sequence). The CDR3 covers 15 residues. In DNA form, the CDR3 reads TGTGCCAGTAGTCCCCGGCTCGGGCTCAAACAGCCCCAGCATTTT. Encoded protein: CASSPRLGLKQPQHF.

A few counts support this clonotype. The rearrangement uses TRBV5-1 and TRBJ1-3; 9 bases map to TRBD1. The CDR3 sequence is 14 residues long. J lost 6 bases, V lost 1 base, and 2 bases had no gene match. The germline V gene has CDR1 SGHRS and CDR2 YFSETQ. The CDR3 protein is CASSLRTGVNTIYF. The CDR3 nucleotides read TGCGCCAGCAGCTTGCGGACAGGGGTAAACACCATATATTTT.

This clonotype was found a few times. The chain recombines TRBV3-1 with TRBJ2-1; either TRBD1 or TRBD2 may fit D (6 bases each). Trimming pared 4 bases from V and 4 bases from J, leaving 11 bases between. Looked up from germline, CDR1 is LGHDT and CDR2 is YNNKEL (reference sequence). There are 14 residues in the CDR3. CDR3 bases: TGTGCCAGCAGCCGCCCGGGGGCATACAATGAGCAGTTCTTC. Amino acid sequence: CASSRPGAYNEQFF.

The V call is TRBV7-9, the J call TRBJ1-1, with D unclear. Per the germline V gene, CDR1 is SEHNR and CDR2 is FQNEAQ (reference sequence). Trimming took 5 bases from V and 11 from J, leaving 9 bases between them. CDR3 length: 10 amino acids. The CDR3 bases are TGTGCCAGCAGCCCCAGCCCGGCTTTCTTT. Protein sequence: CASSPSPAFF.

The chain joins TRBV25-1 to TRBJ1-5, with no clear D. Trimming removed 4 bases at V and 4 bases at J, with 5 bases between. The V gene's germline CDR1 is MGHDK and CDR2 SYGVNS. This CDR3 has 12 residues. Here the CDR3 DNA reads TGTGCCAGCAGTGTCCTTAATCAGCCCCAGCATTTT. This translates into CASSVLNQPQHF.

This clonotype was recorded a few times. The CDR3 region is CASSRGQTATNEKLFF. CDR3 DNA sequence: TGCGCCAGCAGCCGAGGACAGACCGCAACTAATGAAAAACTGTTTTTT. The chain uses TRBV5-1 and TRBJ1-4, with D perhaps TRBD1 (6 bases). This CDR3 is built from 16 residues. V was trimmed by 4 bases and J by 0 bases, leaving 13 bases between them. Germline CDR1 is SGHRS and CDR2 is YFSETQ.

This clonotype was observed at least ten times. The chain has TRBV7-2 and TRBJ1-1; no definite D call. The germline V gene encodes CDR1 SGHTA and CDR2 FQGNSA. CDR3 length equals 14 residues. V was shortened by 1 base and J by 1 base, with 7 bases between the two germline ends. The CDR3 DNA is TGTGCCAGCAGCTTAGTCGGCCAGAACACTGAAGCTTTCTTT. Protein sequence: CASSLVGQNTEAFF.

The CDR3 sequence: CAPGTIYEQYF. DNA for the CDR3: TGTGCCCCCGGGACTATCTACGAGCAGTACTTC. The rearrangement uses TRBV6-1 and TRBJ2-7; TRBD2 matches at 7 bases. This CDR3 contains 11 residues. V lost 11 bases and J lost 3; bases outside the gene matches: 4. Germline-derived CDR1 and CDR2 are MNHNS and SASEGT.

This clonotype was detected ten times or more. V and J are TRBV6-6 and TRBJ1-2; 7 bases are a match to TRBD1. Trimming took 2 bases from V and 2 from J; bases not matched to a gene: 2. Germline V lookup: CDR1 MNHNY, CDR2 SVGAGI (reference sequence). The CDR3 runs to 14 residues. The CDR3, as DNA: TGTGCCAGCAGTTACACGACAGGGAACTATGGCTACACCTTC. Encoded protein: CASSYTTGNYGYTF.

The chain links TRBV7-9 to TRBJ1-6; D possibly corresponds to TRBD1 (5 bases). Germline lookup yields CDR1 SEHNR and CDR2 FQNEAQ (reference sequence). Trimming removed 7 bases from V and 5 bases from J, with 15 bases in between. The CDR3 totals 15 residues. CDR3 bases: TGTGCCAGCACCCTGGGGGGAGGCAATAATTCACCCCTCCACTTT. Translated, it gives CASTLGGGNNSPLHF.

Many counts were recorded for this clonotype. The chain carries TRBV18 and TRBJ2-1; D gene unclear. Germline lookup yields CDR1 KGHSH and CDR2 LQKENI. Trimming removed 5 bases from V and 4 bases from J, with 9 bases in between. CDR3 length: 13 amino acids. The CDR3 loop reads CASSATKYNEQFF. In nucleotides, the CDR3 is TGTGCCAGCTCAGCTACTAAGTACAATGAGCAGTTCTTC.